The clone carrying this T cell receptor (beta chain) occurred many times. Its specificity is unknown. The sample belongs to a study of regulatory T cells in long-lasting Graves disease. Study-wide results and caveats: The number of shared public clonotypes was higher in persistent patients (around 2,700) than new patients (966).

Germline lookup yields CDR1 SQVTM and CDR2 ANQGSEA. J was trimmed by 5 bases and V by 7 bases; bases with no gene match: 13. The CDR3 contains 14 residues. Described time point: persistent/refractory GD, antithyroid drugs over 5 years with positive TRAb. PBMCs provided the RNA from which the TCR library was made. Graves' disease diagnosis followed American Thyroid Association guidelines. Construction of the TCR beta libraries employed iRepertoire HTBI primers in conjunction with Arm-PCR of CDR3 regions. TCRdb passed the multiplex PCR reads through MiXCR, listing each CDR3 protein once. The sample comprises around 500,000 distinct CDR3 sequences, roughly 20% of which are singletons, and about 8.3% rests with the top ten.

The chain joins TRBV29-1 to TRBJ2-5; 7 nucleotides match TRBD2. This sequence was found in a female donor with Graves disease. Source: peripheral blood mononuclear cells (PBMCs), taken when the disease was refractory, from a patient treated with antithyroid drugs. DNA of the CDR3: TGCAGCGCTACTCCCGATGCGGGAGCGGAGACCCAGTACTTC. This codes for CSATPDAGAETQYF.